This TCR beta chain was profiled in a study of post-analysis software for immune sequencing data. Study as a whole: The study covered relapsing-remitting, secondary progressive and progressive-relapsing courses of multiple sclerosis.

A remark on this clonotype: Antigen specificity is unknown.

Libraries were made from TCR beta cDNA, and they carried unique molecular identifiers. TCRdb passed the PCR reads through MiXCR, listing each CDR3 protein once. The table has about 820,000 distinct CDR3 sequences, around 50% seen once. CDR1 and CDR2 from the germline V gene are GTSNPN and SVGIG (reference sequence). CDR3 length: 14 amino acids. V dropped 2 bases and J dropped 4; count of bases not matched to a gene: 4. Study results and caveats: Versus controls, multiple sclerosis patients showed significantly lower diversity (normalized Chao1). There were about five TRBV segments more frequent in patients than controls, and TRBV5-6, TRBV5-1 and TRBV20-1 were among them. When the samples were clustered directly with F measure, those that had been prepared in the same batch showed strong co-clustering.

The rearrangement links TRBV30 to TRBJ2-1, with 8 bases that match TRBD2. Sequenced sample: blood. The TCR sequence derives from a girl aged 10-17 years with multiple sclerosis. CDR3 amino acids: CAWSSGSKYNEQFF. As DNA, the CDR3 is TGTGCCTGGAGTAGCGGGAGTAAGTACAATGAGCAGTTCTTC. The full variable domain, completed using reference TRBV30 and TRBJ2-1, is SQTIHQWPATLVQPVGSPLSLECTVEGTSNPNLYWYRQAAGRGLQLLFYSVGIGQISSEVPQNLSASRPQDRQFILSSKKLLLSDSGFYLCAWSSGSKYNEQFFGPGTRLTVL.